These T cell receptor beta chains were read from a single sample in a study of regulatory T cells in long-lasting Graves disease. In TCRdb, the multiplex PCR reads were re-called with MiXCR into one record per CDR3 protein. The sample holds fewer than 550,000 distinct CDR3 sequences; 20% to 25% are singletons and the top ten take roughly 7.1%. This specimen consisted of peripheral blood mononuclear cells (PBMCs), obtained when the disease was refractory, from a patient treated with antithyroid drugs. The source is a female donor with Graves disease. Each CDR3 is given with its conserved first and last residue. D genes are given only for firm matches. Not all rows give a size; the values are once, few, many and, for expanded clones, a class.

J gene	clone size	D gene	V gene	CDR3 protein	CDR3 DNA
TRBJ2-7	many	TRBD1	TRBV29-1	CSAGTGSYEQYF	TGCAGTGCCGGGACAGGGTCCTACGAGCAGTACTTC
TRBJ2-1	.	TRBD1	TRBV27	CASRLGGLLNEQFF	TGTGCCAGCAGACTAGGGGGCTTACTCAATGAGCAGTTCTTC
TRBJ1-2	many	.	TRBV6-5	CASSYSMGRNYGYTF	TGTGCCAGCAGTTACTCGATGGGCAGAAACTATGGCTACACCTTC
TRBJ2-2	many	.	TRBV28	CASSLNTGELFF	TGTGCCAGCAGCTTGAACACCGGGGAGCTGTTTTTT
TRBJ2-2	.	.	TRBV25-1	CASSEYNRAANTGELFF	TGTGCCAGCAGTGAATATAACCGGGCAGCGAACACCGGGGAGCTGTTTTTT
TRBJ2-1	.	TRBD2	TRBV2	CASSEGWEGTYNEQFF	TGTGCCAGCAGTGAAGGATGGGAGGGCACCTACAATGAGCAGTTCTTC
TRBJ1-5	.	.	TRBV6-2/TRBV6-3	CASSSPGYQPQHF	TGTGCCAGCAGTTCCCCGGGGTACCAGCCCCAGCATTTT
TRBJ1-6	.	.	TRBV20-1	CSARGGTNSPLHF	TGCAGTGCCCGGGGCGGGACCAATTCACCCCTCCACTTT
TRBJ1-6	many	.	TRBV12-3/TRBV12-4	CASSFRDLDNSPLHF	TGTGCCAGCAGTTTCCGGGACTTGGATAATTCACCCCTCCACTTT
TRBJ1-5	many	.	TRBV7-2	CASSSAGHSNQPQHF	TGTGCCAGCAGTTCCGCCGGTCATAGCAATCAGCCCCAGCATTTT
TRBJ2-6	.	.	TRBV19	CASSPSPGANVLTF	TGTGCCAGTAGCCCCTCCCCAGGGGCCAACGTCCTGACTTTC
TRBJ1-4	few	.	TRBV20-1	CSARSQGGIEKLFF	TGCAGTGCTAGATCACAGGGTGGGATTGAAAAACTGTTTTTT
TRBJ1-2	.	.	TRBV7-9	CASSLIGIDYGYTF	TGTGCCAGCAGCTTAATAGGGATCGACTATGGCTACACCTTC
TRBJ2-3	.	TRBD2	TRBV28	CASSLRASGGWVLSTDTQYF	TGTGCCAGCAGTTTAAGGGCTAGCGGGGGGTGGGTATTAAGCACAGATACGCAGTATTTT
TRBJ2-7	many	TRBD1	TRBV29-1	CSVEGQGSLDEQYF	TGCAGCGTTGAGGGACAGGGGTCATTAGACGAGCAGTACTTC
TRBJ2-1	.	.	TRBV15	CATSRAPSSYNEQFF	TGTGCCACCAGCAGAGCCCCCAGCTCCTACAATGAGCAGTTCTTC
TRBJ2-5	many	.	TRBV28	CASKEGPGETQYF	TGTGCCAGCAAAGAGGGGCCGGGAGAGACCCAGTACTTC
TRBJ1-1	many	.	TRBV3-1	CASSQERGGTEAFF	TGTGCCAGCAGCCAAGAGAGGGGAGGGACTGAAGCTTTCTTT
TRBJ2-7	many	TRBD2	TRBV12-3/TRBV12-4	CASSFERGAYEQYF	TGTGCCAGCAGTTTCGAGCGGGGGGCCTACGAGCAGTACTTC